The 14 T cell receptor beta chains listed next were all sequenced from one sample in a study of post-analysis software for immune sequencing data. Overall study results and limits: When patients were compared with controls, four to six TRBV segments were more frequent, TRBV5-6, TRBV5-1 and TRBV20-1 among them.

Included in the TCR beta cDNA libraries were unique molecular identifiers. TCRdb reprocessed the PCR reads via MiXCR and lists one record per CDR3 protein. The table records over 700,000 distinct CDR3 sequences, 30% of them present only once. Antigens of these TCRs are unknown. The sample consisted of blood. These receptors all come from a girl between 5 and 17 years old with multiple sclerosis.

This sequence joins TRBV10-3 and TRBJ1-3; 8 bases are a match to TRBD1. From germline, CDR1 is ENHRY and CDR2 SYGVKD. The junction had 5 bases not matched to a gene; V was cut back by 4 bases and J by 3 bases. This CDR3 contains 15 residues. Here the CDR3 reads CAISGTGQSGNTIYF. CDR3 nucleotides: TGTGCCATCAGTGGGACAGGGCAAAGTGGAAACACCATATATTTT.

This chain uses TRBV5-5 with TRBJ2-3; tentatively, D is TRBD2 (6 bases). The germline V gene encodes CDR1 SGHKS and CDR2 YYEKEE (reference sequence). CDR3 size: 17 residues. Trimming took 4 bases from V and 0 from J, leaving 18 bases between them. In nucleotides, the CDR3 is TGTGCCAGCAGCCCCACGATAGCGGCCCCTAGCACAGATACGCAGTATTTT. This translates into CASSPTIAAPSTDTQYF.

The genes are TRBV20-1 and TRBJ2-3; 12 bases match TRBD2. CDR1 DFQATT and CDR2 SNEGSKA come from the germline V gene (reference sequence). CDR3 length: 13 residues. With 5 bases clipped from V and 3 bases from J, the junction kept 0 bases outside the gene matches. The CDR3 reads CSALAGGTDTQYF. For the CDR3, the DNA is TGCAGTGCTCTAGCGGGAGGGACAGATACGCAGTATTTT.

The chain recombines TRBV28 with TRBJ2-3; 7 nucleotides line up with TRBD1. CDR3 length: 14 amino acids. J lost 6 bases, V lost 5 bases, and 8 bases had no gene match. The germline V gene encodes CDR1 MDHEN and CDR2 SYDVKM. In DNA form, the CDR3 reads TGTGCCAGCAGTGTGACAGGGTACCTGGATACGCAGTATTTT. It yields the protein CASSVTGYLDTQYF.

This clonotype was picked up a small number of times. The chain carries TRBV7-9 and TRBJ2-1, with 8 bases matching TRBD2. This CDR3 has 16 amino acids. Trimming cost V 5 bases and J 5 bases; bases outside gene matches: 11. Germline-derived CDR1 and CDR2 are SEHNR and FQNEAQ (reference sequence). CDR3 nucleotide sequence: TGTGCCAGCAGCCCTAGAATAACTAGCGGACACAATGAGCAGTTCTTC. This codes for CASSPRITSGHNEQFF.

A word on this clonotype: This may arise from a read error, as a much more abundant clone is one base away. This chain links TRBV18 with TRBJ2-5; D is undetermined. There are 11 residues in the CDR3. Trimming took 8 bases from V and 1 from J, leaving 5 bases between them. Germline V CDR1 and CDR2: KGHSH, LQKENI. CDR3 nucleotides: TGTGCCAGCACCGCCCAAGAGACCCAGTACTTC. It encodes CASTAQETQYF. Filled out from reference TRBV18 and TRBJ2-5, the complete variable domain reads NAGVMQNPRHLVRRRGQEARLRCSPMKGHSHVYWYRQLPEEGLKFMVYLQKENIIDESGMPKERFSAEFPKEGPSILRIQQVVRGDSAAYFCASTAQETQYFGPGTRLLVL.

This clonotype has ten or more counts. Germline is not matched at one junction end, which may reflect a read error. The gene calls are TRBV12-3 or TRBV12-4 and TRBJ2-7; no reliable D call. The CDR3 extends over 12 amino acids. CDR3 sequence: CASSLGSYEQYF. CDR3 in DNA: TGCGCCAGCAGCTTGGGCTCCTACGAGCAGTACTTC.

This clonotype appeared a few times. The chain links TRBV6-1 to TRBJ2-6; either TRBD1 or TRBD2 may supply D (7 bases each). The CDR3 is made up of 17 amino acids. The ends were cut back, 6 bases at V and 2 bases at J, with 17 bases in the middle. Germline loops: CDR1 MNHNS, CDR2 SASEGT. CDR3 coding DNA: TGTGCCAGCAGGGGGAGGGGGCATCTTGCTGGGGCCAACGTCCTGACTTTC. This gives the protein CASRGRGHLAGANVLTF.

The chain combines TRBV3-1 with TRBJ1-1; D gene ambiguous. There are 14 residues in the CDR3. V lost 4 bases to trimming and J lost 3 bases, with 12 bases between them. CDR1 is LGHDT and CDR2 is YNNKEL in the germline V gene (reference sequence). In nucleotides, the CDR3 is TGTGCCAGCAGCCCCCGGTTCGGGGACACTGAAGCTTTCTTT. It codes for CASSPRFGDTEAFF.

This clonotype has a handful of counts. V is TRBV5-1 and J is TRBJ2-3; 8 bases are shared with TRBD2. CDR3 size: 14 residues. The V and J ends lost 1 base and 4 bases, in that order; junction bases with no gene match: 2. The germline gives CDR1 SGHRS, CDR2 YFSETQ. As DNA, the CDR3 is TGCGCCAGCAGCTTGAACGGGGGGGCAGATACGCAGTATTTT. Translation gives CASSLNGGADTQYF.

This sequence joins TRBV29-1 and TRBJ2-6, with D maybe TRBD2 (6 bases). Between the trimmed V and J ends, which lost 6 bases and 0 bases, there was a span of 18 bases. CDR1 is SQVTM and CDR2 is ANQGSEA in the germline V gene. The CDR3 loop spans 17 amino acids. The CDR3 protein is CSVLRRDAYSGANVLTF. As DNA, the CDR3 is TGCAGCGTCCTAAGGCGGGACGCCTACTCTGGGGCCAACGTCCTGACTTTC.

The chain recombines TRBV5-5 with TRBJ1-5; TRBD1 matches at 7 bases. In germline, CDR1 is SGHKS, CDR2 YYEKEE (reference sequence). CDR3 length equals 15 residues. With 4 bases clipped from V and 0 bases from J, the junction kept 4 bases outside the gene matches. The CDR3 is CASSAGQYSNQPQHF. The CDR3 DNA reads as TGTGCCAGCAGCGCGGGACAGTATAGCAATCAGCCCCAGCATTTT.

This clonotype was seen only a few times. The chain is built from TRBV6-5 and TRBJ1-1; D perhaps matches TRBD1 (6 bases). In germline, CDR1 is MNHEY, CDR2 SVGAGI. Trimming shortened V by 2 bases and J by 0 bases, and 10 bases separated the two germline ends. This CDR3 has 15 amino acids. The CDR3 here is CASSYVGGMNTEAFF. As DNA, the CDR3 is TGTGCCAGCAGTTACGTAGGGGGAATGAACACTGAAGCTTTCTTT.

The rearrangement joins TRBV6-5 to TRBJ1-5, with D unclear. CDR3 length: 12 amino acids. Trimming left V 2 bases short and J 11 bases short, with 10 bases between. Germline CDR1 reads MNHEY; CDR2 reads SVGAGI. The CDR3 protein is CASSYPQLTQHF. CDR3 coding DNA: TGTGCCAGCAGTTACCCCCAGCTCACCCAGCATTTT.